This section outlines one T cell receptor beta chain sequence together with its context. Between the trimmed V and J ends, which lost 2 bases and 0 bases, there was a span of 7 bases. Germline CDR1 is MNHNS and CDR2 is SASEGT. The CDR3 sequence is 14 residues long. In the authors' methods: Reference gene primer amplification in the assay estimated nucleated cell counts. The protocol was immunoSEQ multiplex PCR, while the TCRdb copy is restricted to in-frame clones and leaves out a portion. V, J and clone size reflect that table, while D and trimming were determined from the DNA. The table has a few hundred thousand clones, 70% to 90% seen once. Enrolled through a virtual design, the participants were between 18 and 89 years of age and came from about two dozen US areas. These data originate in a study of blood T cell repertoires in COVID-19. Overall study: Acute and convalescent COVID-19 samples came from the United States, Italy and Spain. In each case, the material was cDNA or gDNA derived from T cells, B-cell-depleted T cells, or PBMCs.

The chain is built from TRBV6-1 and TRBJ1-2, with D uncertain. The receptor was derived from a man in his forties who had recovered from COVID-19. Sequencing was done on a sample of PBMCs or T cells enriched from blood (not recorded which). The CDR3 sequence is CASSELRANYGYTF. Here the CDR3 DNA reads TGTGCCAGCAGTGAATTACGGGCTAACTATGGCTACACCTTC.